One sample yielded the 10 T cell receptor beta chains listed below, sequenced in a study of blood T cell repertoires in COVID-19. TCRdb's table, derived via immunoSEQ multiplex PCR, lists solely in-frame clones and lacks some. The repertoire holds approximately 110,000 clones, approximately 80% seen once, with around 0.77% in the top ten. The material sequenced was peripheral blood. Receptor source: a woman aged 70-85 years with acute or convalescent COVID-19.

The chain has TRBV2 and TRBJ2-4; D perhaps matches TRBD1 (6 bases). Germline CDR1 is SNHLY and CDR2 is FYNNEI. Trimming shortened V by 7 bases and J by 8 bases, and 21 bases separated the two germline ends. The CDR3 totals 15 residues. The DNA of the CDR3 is TGTGCCAGCACCTTGCGACAGGCTGCAAATGACATTCAGTACTTC. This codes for CASTLRQAANDIQYF.

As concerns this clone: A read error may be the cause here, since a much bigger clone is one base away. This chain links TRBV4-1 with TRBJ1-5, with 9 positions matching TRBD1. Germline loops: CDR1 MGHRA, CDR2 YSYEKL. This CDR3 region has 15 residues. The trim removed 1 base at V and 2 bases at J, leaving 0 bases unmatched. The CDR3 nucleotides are TGCGCCAGCAGCCAAGGGACAGGGGGCAATCAGCCCCAGCATTTT. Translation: CASSQGTGGNQPQHF.

The CDR3 reads CASSILGAEAFF. CDR3 coding DNA: TGTGCCAGTAGTATTTTAGGGGCTGAAGCTTTCTTT. This chain joins TRBV19 and TRBJ1-1; TRBD1 might be the D (5 bases). In germline, CDR1 is LNHDA, CDR2 SQIVND (reference sequence). The germline V and J ends were trimmed by 3 bases and 6 bases, with 8 bases remaining between them. CDR3 length: 12 amino acids.

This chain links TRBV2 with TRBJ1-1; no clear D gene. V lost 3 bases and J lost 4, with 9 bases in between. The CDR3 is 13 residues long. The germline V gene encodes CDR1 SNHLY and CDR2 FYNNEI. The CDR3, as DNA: TGTGCCAGCAGTGATAACTACCCCACTGAAGCTTTCTTT. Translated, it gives CASSDNYPTEAFF.

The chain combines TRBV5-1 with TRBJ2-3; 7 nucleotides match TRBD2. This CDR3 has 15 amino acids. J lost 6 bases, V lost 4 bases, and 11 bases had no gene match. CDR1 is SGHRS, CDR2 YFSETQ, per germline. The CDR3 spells CASSTGGSTGDTQYF. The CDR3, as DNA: TGCGCCAGCAGCACCGGGGGGTCAACGGGGGATACGCAGTATTTT.

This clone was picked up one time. The CDR3 loop reads CASSLVTGKQFF. CDR3 sequence (DNA): TGTGCCAGCAGTCTTGTGACAGGAAAGCAGTTCTTC. The J gene is TRBJ2-1, the V gene TRBV12-3 or TRBV12-4; D may be TRBD1 (6 bases). The CDR3 covers 12 residues. The ends were cut back, 5 bases at V and 11 bases at J, with 13 bases in the middle.

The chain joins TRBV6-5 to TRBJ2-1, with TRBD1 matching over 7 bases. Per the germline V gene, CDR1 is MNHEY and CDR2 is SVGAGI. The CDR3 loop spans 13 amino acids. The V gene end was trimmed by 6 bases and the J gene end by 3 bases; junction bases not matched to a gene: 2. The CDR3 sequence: CASRGQSYNEQFF. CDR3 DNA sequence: TGTGCCAGCAGGGGACAGAGCTACAATGAGCAGTTCTTC.

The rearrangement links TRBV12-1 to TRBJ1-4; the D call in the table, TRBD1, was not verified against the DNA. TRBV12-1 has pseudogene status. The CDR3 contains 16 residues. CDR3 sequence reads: CASSVRVTGLRGKLFF. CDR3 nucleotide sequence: TGTGCCAGCAGTGTCAGGGTAACGGGCCTAAGGGGAAAACTGTTTTTT.

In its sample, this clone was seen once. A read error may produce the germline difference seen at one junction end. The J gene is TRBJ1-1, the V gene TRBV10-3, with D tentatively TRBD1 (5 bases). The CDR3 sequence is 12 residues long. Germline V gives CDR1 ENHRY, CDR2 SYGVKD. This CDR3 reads CAIRDRNTEAFF. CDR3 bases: TGTGCCATCCGTGACAGGAACACTGAAGCTTTCTTT.

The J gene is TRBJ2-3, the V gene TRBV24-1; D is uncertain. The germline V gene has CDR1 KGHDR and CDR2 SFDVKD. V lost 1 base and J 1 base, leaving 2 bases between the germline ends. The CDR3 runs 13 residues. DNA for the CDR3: TGTGCCACCAGTGATTTCGGCACAGATACGCAGTATTTT. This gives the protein CATSDFGTDTQYF.